The sequence of this T cell receptor (beta chain) was determined in a study of T cells after posttransplantation cyclophosphamide. Study-level points and caveats: Tissue-infiltrating T cells from skin or gut overlapped little with blood T cells. Later post-transplant blood repertoires were often dominated by donor CD8+ memory clones.

Cells defined as naive were viable CD3+CD4+ or CD3+CD8+ and CCR7+CD45RA+CD45RO-CD95-CD27+CD28+. On the day of bone marrow donation, the related graft donor provided peripheral blood. This clone is a singleton in its sample. Its matching antigen is unknown. J was trimmed by 2 bases and V by 3 bases; bases with no gene match: 1. The CDR3 extends over 16 amino acids. Germline V gives CDR1 LNHDA, CDR2 SQIVND (reference sequence). Profiling relied on immunoSEQ multiplex PCR, and the TCRdb table lists in-frame clones only, not all of them. The table includes more than 30,000 clones, just over 90% detected once.

The sample was naive CD4+ T cells sorted from PBMCs. The rearrangement uses TRBV19 and TRBJ2-1; 13 nucleotides agree with TRBD2. This TCR came from a woman between 55 and 75 years old in good health, CMV-negative, and a related stem cell transplant donor. Here the CDR3 reads CASSIGLAGAYNEQFF. The CDR3 bases are TGTGCCAGTAGTATCGGACTAGCGGGAGCCTACAATGAGCAGTTCTTC.